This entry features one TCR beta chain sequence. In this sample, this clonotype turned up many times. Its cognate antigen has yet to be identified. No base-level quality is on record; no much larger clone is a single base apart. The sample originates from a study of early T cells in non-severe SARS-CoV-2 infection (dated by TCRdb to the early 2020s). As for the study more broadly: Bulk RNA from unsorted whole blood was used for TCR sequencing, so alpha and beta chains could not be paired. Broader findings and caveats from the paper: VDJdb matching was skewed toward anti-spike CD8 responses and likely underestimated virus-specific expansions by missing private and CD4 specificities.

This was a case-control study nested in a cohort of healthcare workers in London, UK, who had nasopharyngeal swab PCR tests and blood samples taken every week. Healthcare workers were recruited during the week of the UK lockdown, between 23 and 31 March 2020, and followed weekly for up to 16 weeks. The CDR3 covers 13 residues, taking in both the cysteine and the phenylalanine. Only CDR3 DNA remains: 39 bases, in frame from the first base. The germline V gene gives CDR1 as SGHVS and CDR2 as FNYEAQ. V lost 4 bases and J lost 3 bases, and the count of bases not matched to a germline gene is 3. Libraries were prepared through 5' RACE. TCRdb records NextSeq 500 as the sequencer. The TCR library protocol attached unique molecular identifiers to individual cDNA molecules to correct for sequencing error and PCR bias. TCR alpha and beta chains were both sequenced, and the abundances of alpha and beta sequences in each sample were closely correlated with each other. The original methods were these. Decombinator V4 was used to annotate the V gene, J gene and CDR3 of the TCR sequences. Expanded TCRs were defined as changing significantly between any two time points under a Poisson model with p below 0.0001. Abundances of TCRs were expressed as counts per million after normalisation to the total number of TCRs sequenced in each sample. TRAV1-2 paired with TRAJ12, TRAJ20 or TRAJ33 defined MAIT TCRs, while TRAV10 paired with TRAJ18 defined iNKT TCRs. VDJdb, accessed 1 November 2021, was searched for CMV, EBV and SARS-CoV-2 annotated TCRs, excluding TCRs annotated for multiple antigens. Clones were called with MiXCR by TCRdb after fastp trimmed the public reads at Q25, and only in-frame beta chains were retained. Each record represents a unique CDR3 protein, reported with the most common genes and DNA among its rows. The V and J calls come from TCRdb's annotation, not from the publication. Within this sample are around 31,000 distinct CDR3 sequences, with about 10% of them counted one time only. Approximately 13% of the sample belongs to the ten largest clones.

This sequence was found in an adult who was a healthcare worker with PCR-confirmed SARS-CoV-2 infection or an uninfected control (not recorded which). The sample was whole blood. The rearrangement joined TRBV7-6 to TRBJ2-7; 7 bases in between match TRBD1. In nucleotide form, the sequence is TGTGCCAGCAGCTCACGGGACAGCTACGAGCAGTACTTC. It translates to CASSSRDSYEQYF.